Sequencing of this TCR beta chain was carried out in a study of a mutant IDH1 vaccine in newly diagnosed glioma. Study details: Vaccination started 4-6 weeks after radiotherapy alone, or with temozolomide cycles. Prior therapy was radiotherapy, temozolomide, or both; most received both. General study findings and limits: The occurrence of vaccine-induced immune responses was seen in more than 85% of patients.

The data were produced by immunoSEQ multiplex PCR, yet TCRdb's version contains in-frame clones alone and is incomplete. The data hold approximately 61,000 clones, with 84% observed a single time. CDR1 and CDR2 (germline): SGHTA, FQGNSA. The V and J ends lost 2 bases and 6 bases respectively, with 22 bases between them. The CDR3 totals 18 residues. Notes on this clone: Antigen: not known.

Time point meaning: week 5, during vaccination. A 20-mer mutant IDH1 peptide at 300 ug was injected subcutaneously with topical imiquimod. The donor cohort comprised cases of new WHO grade 3 or 4 IDH1-mutant, ATRX-lost astrocytoma. The TCR sequence derives from a woman between 45 and 60 years old with glioma. The sequences come from PBMCs, collected from a glioma patient whose treatment included an IDH1 peptide vaccine. V and J are TRBV7-2 and TRBJ2-2; D is perhaps TRBD2 (5 bases). The chain's CDR3 is CASSLRLAGVTGPGELFF. The CDR3 DNA follows: TGTGCCAGCAGCTTAAGGTTGGCGGGTGTTACGGGCCCCGGGGAGCTGTTTTTT.